This TCR beta chain stems from a study of tumor-infiltrating lymphocytes in primary liver carcinoma. From 450 to 600 ng total RNA, TCR beta cDNA was generated with a primer in the constant region. Library construction for TCR beta comprised three nested multiplex PCR rounds performed with slightly modified ARM-PCR. The first two PCR rounds, approximately 10 cycles each, used TRBV1-TRBV30 forward primers and a C-beta reverse primer. A single record per CDR3 protein comes from TCRdb applying MiXCR to the multiplex PCR reads. The data show 95,000 to 150,000 distinct CDR3 sequences, 55% to 70% seen once. This CDR3 region has 17 residues. Germline CDR1 SGHAT, CDR2 FQNNGV. Unsorted bulk tissue of roughly 18-32 mg yielded co-extracted RNA and DNA. Remarks on this clonotype: The junction differs from germline at one of its ends, possibly a read error.

The sequence came from a woman aged 55-69 years with primary liver carcinoma and hepatitis B virus infection. The source material was tumor-adjacent normal liver tissue. The chain employs TRBV11-2 and TRBJ2-3; D remains ambiguous. CDR3 loop: CARSLGIPREGTDTRYF. The CDR3 coding sequence is TGTGCCAGAAGCTTAGGGATTCCAAGGGAAGGCACTGATACGCGGTATTTT. The full variable domain, with the rest looked up from reference TRBV11-2 and TRBJ2-3, is EAGVAQSPRYKIIEKRQSVAFWCNPISGHATLYWYQQILGQGPKLLIQFQNNGVVDDSQLPKDRFSAERLKGVDSTLKIQPAKLEDSAVYLCARSLGIPREGTDTRYFGPGTRLTVL.